This T cell receptor (beta chain) was recorded in a study of blood T cell repertoires in COVID-19. Sequenced by immunoSEQ multiplex PCR; TCRdb stores in-frame clones only, minus some. Of some 200,000 clones in the sample, around 92% were seen once. This receptor was taken from a young man with acute or convalescent COVID-19. Sequencing was performed on peripheral blood.

The CDR3 loop is CSATGDSYEQYF. The CDR3 nucleotides read TGCAGCGCAACAGGAGACTCCTACGAGCAGTACTTC. V gene TRBV29-1 combines with J gene TRBJ2-7, with D possibly matching TRBD1 (5 bases). Trimming cost V 7 bases and J 0 bases, with 10 bases left between them. Germline V gene data show CDR1 as SQVTM and CDR2 as ANQGSEA. This CDR3 has 12 residues.